The 10 T cell receptor beta chains given below trace back to one sample, sequenced in a study of blood T cells in healthy people across ages. It was with a sample-barcoded 5' primer and a J-beta primer mix that a second PCR of roughly 7 to 12 cycles was run. Each CDR3 protein gets one entry after TCRdb re-called the 5' RACE reads with MiXCR. The sample holds 1.5 million to 2 million distinct CDR3 sequences, over 25% seen once. Sequencing input: blood. The receptors were gathered from a woman in her thirties in good health.

The chain combines TRBV5-1 with TRBJ1-6, with D possibly being TRBD1 (5 bases). Trimming left V 2 bases short and J 14 bases short, with 20 bases between. CDR3 length equals 15 residues. CDR1 is SGHRS, CDR2 YFSETQ, per germline. DNA for the CDR3: TGCGCCAGCAGCTTATCGCCCGGGGGGATGGAGGCCCTCCACTTT. Protein product: CASSLSPGGMEALHF.

This clonotype was observed a handful of times. DNA for the CDR3: TGTGCCAGCAGCTTACAGGGGTACGGAAACACCATATATTTT. This sequence encodes CASSLQGYGNTIYF. The chain couples TRBV7-2 to TRBJ1-3, with D possibly matching TRBD1 (6 bases). Germline V gene data show CDR1 as SGHTA and CDR2 as FQGNSA. Trimming left V 2 bases short and J 4 bases short, with 9 bases between. This CDR3 region has 14 residues.

The genes are TRBV6-2 or TRBV6-3 and TRBJ2-3; 9 nucleotides align to TRBD1. J lost 8 bases, V lost 0 bases, and 6 bases had no gene match. This CDR3 spans 15 amino acids. CDR1 and CDR2 (germline): MNHEY, SVGEGT. CDR3 amino acids: CASSYSEGTGSTQYF. DNA for the CDR3: TGTGCCAGCAGTTACTCCGAGGGGACAGGGAGTACGCAGTATTTT.

This clonotype showed up just a few times. A much larger clone lies a single base off, so this may be a read error. This chain joins TRBV20-1 and TRBJ2-4; 7 nucleotides align to TRBD2. There are 18 residues in the CDR3. Germline loops: CDR1 DFQATT, CDR2 SNEGSKA (reference sequence). The CDR3 nucleotides are TGCAGTGCTGACCCTCCGCTAGCGGATACGCTAGCCAAAAACGTTCAGTACTTC. Its translation: CSADPPLADTLAKNVQYF.

DNA of the CDR3: TGTGCCAGCACCCCCAACGTGGGGGCGATGGGGGAGCAGTTCTTC. Amino acids: CASTPNVGAMGEQFF. The V call is TRBV27, the J call TRBJ2-1; TRBD1 is a possible D gene (6 bases). There are 15 residues in the CDR3. V lost 7 bases and J 10 bases, leaving 23 bases between the germline ends. The germline V gene has CDR1 MNHEY and CDR2 SMNVEV (reference sequence).

This clonotype was counted only a few times. The V and J genes are TRBV2 and TRBJ2-5, with 10 bases aligning to TRBD1. CDR3 length: 16 amino acids. From germline, CDR1 is SNHLY and CDR2 FYNNEI. J gave up 0 bases and V 4 bases, and 5 bases lay outside the gene matches. CDR3 sequence: CASSVFGTGDQETQYF. For the CDR3, the DNA is TGTGCCAGCAGTGTCTTCGGGACAGGGGACCAAGAGACCCAGTACTTC.

The rearrangement joins TRBV5-6 to TRBJ2-2; tentatively, D is TRBD2 (6 bases). Trimming pared 3 bases from V and 4 bases from J, leaving 19 bases between. CDR3 size: 17 residues. Germline V gives CDR1 SGHDT, CDR2 YYEEEE. This CDR3 is CASSSKYGARGTGELFF. The CDR3 region has the DNA TGTGCCAGCAGCTCAAAGTACGGGGCGCGGGGCACCGGGGAGCTGTTTTTT.

The J gene is TRBJ2-1, the V gene TRBV28; a weak D match, TRBD1 (6 bases). CDR1 MDHEN and CDR2 SYDVKM come from the germline V gene. V shed 8 bases and J shed 6 bases, with 11 bases lying between them. CDR3 size: 12 residues. In DNA, the CDR3 is TGTGCCAGCCACACAGGGCCCAATGAGCAGTTCTTC. This encodes CASHTGPNEQFF.

The V call is TRBV20-1, the J call TRBJ2-5, with 9 bases matching TRBD2. Germline V gives CDR1 DFQATT, CDR2 SNEGSKA (reference sequence). This CDR3 spans 18 amino acids. After removal of 5 bases from V and 3 bases from J, the junction contained 19 bases not matched to a gene. This chain's CDR3 is CSAEKGGLAGTYEETQYF. The DNA of the CDR3 is TGCAGTGCTGAGAAAGGCGGGCTAGCGGGGACTTATGAAGAGACCCAGTACTTC.

The J gene is TRBJ1-4, the V gene TRBV7-9, with unresolved D. Germline CDR1 reads SEHNR; CDR2 reads FQNEAQ (reference sequence). The CDR3 has 15 amino acids. V was pared by 4 bases and J by 3 bases, with 12 bases between. The CDR3, as DNA: TGTGCCAGCAGCTCCGAGCGACTTCCTAATGAAAAACTGTTTTTT. It specifies CASSSERLPNEKLFF. The full variable domain, completed using reference TRBV7-9 and TRBJ1-4, is DTGVSQNPRHKITKRGQNVTFRCDPISEHNRLYWYRQTLGQGPEFLTYFQNEAQLEKSRLLSDRFSAERPKGSFSTLEIQRTEQGDSAMYLCASSSERLPNEKLFFGSGTQLSVL.